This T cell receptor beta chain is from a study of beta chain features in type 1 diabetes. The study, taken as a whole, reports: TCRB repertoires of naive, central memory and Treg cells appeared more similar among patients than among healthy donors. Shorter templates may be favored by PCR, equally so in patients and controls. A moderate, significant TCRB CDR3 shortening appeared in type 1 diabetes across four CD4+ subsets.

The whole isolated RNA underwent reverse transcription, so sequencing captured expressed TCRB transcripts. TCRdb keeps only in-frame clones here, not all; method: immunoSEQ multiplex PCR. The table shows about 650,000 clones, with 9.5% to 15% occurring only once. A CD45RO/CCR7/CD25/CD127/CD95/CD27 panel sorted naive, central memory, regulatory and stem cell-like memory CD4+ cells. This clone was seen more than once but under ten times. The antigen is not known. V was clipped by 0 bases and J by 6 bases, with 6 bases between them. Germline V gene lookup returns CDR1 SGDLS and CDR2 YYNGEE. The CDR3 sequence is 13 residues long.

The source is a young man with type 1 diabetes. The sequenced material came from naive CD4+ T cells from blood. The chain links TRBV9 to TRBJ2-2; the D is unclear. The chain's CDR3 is CASSVAGPGELFF. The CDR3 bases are TGTGCCAGCAGCGTAGCCGGGCCCGGGGAGCTGTTTTTT.